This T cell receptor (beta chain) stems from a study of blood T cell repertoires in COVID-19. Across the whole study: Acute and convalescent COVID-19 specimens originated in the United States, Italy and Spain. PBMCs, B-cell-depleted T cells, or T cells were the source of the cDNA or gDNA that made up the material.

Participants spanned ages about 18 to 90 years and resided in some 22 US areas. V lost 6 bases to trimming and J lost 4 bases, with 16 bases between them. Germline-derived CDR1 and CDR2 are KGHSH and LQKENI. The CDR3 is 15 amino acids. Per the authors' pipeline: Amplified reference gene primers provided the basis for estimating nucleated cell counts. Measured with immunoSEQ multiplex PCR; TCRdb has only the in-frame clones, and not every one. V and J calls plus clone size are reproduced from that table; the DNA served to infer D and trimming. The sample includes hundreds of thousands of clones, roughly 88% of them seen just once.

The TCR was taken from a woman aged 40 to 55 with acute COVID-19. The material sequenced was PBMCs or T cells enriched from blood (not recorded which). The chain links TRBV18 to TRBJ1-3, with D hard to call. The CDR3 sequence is CASSPERNWGNTIYF. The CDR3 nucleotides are TGTGCCAGCTCGCCCGAGAGAAATTGGGGAAACACCATATATTTT.